This T cell receptor beta chain was documented in a study of vaccination and CD4 T cells after COVID-19 (dated by TCRdb to the early 2020s). At the level of the whole study: SARS-CoV-2 positivity had been established in the convalescent patients by nasal swab PCR, and mild disease was recorded in nine of these patients and severe disease in one. Six males and four females were included in the convalescent cohort, with two Hispanic individuals, seven Caucasians, two Asians and one multiracial person represented. Two doses of either the Pfizer-BioNTech BNT162b2 vaccine (n=8) or the Moderna mRNA-1273 vaccine (n=2) were administered to participants. Post-COVID blood samples were collected from convalescent patients a median of roughly 100 days after diagnosis, with a range of about 30 to 170 days. Post-vaccine blood samples were obtained a median of about 70 days after the second vaccine dose, with a range of about 13 to 250 days. For stimulating the cultures, overlapping spike peptide pools were used, derived from SARS-CoV-2 as well as from the common cold coronaviruses HCoV-NL63, HCoV-OC43 and HCoV-229E. Control cultures received a CEFX viral epitope pool as the positive control, an HIV-1 Nef peptide pool as the negative control, or no peptide. In over 8 COVID-19 convalescent patients and several infection-naive healthy vaccine recipients, the spike-specific CD4+ TCR repertoire before mRNA vaccination was compared with the repertoire after mRNA vaccination. What the work shows at the level of the full study, not this receptor alone: Although the median number of SARS-CoV-2-reactive clonotypes went up from some 23 after infection to 30 to 45 after vaccination, the increase was not significant. Only a relatively small number of convalescent patients were included in the study, and early timepoints following natural infection were not analyzed. Of the vaccine-specific clones found in convalescent patients, nearly all (304 of 307) were mono-reactive for SARS-CoV-2 spike instead of being cross-reactive with common cold coronaviruses. Among the post-vaccine SARS-CoV-2-reactive clones in convalescent patients, a median approximately 86% showed up only after vaccination, which suggests vaccine-specific priming.

This sample's treatment or condition label indicates: roughly ten-day PBMC culture with coronavirus spike peptide pools or control peptides (ViraFEST assay). The ViraFEST assay was used in the study, in which antigen-specific T cells were expanded with peptide pools and expanded clonotypes were subsequently identified by TCR sequencing. The convalescent patients' positive SARS-CoV-2 PCR tests fell between March and December 2020, which was before the Alpha, Beta and Delta variants emerged in the United States. Each well held some 2 million PBMCs cultured with approximately 9.2 ug/ml peptide pools in IMDM containing approximately 5% human AB serum and about 10 IU/ml IL-2. On days 3 and 7, half of the culture medium was replaced with fresh IL-2-containing medium. After 10 days of culture, CD4+ T cells were isolated by negative selection using the EasySep CD4+ T cell isolation kit. PBMCs were separated from whole blood using Ficoll-Paque Plus gradient centrifugation and then either used fresh or cryopreserved at -140C. Each culture condition was generally run in triplicate wells.

Library prep was done by PCR. TCR sequencing of DNA from cultured CD4+ T cells used the Oncomine TCR Beta short-read assay at the Johns Hopkins FTIC core. Genomic DNA was extracted from the cultured CD4+ T cells with the QIAamp micro DNA kit. Oncomine TCR Beta libraries from cultured CD4+ T cells were pooled using unique dual indexes and sequenced on an Illumina iSeq 100. Concerning the study's data processing: Non-productive sequences were removed, and CDR3s that did not start with C, did not end with F or W, or were shorter than 7 amino acids were discarded. Antigen-specific clonotypes were identified with the MANAFEST web application by comparing peptide-stimulated wells with reference and other culture wells. Positive clones required FDR below 0.05, an odds ratio above 5, and productive frequency above 0.1% in at least two of three replicate wells. A clonotype was classed as cross-reactive if the clonotype showed significant expansion both in SARS-CoV-2 spike wells and in at least one common cold coronavirus spike condition. Levenshtein distances (stringdist) and unrooted phylogenetic trees (ape) in R version 3.6.1 were used to assess CDR3 homology. TCRdb reanalyzed the raw reads on its own, using fastp at Q25 for trimming and MiXCR for clone calling, and kept in-frame beta chains. Merged by CDR3 protein, the rows form single entries marked with the most common genes and DNA. The authors' filters were not applied to this entry. The sample table shows approximately 17,000 distinct CDR3 sequences, and 50% are seen once. The ten largest make up roughly 6.2% of the sample.

As concerns this clonotype: No cognate antigen has been identified for it. Qualities for individual bases were not recorded, and no much larger clone is one base off.

CDR1 and CDR2 (MNHNS, SASEGT) derive from the germline V gene. The CDR3 runs 14 amino acids, cysteine and phenylalanine included. This entry keeps only the CDR3 DNA: 42 bases, framed from base 1. The V end loses 6 bases and the J end loses 4 bases, and a stretch of 15 bases separates them. The sequence was obtained from a human donor who had recovered from COVID-19. Sequenced sample: CD4+ T cells from blood, cultured in vitro. The chain links TRBV6-1 with TRBJ2-5; the D gene lacks a confident call. The CDR3 in this case is CASRVPGRRETQYF. The DNA sequence is given as TGTGCCAGCAGGGTCCCGGGTAGAAGAGAGACCCAGTACTTC.